This T cell receptor (beta chain) emerged from a study of blood T cell repertoires in COVID-19. Germline V gene lookup returns CDR1 MDHEN and CDR2 SYDVKM. This CDR3 is 16 amino acids long. The V end was cut by 7 bases, the J end by 2 bases, with 18 bases between. The assay was immunoSEQ multiplex PCR, and TCRdb's table has in-frame clones only and misses some. Of about 300,000 clones listed, more than 75% are singletons. The chain employs TRBV28 and TRBJ1-5; D unclear. Sequences were obtained from peripheral blood. This TCR was recovered from a woman in her forties or fifties with acute or convalescent COVID-19. The CDR3 loop is CASKELGREGNQPQHF. As DNA, the CDR3 is TGTGCCAGCAAGGAGTTGGGTCGAGAGGGCAATCAGCCCCAGCATTTT.